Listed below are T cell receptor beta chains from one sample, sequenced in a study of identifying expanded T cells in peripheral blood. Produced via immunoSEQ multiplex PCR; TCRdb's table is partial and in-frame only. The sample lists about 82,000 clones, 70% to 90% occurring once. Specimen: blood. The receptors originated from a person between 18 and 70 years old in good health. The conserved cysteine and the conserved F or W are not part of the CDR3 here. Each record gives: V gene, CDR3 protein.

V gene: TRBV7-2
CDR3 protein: ASSLRTGGGTEAF

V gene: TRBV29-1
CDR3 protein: SVAAGAKNIQY

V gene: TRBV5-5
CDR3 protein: ASSLAWTVRGNEQF

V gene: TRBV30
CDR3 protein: ALRKGPGNTIY

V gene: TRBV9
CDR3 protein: ASSVEWGANEKLF

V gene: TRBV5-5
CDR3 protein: ASSFETSGGAYEQY

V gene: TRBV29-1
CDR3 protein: SVEDFSISGANVLT

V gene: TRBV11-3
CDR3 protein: ASGRWGTEAF

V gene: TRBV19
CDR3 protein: ASRERQGLNTEAF

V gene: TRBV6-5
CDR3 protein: ASSYGGVGQPQH

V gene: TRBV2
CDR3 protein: ASKASGGSNEQF

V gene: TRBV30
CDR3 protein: AWSPRLQEQF

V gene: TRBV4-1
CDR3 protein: ASSPGRDLTGELF

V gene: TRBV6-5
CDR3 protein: ASSYDGQPNSPLH

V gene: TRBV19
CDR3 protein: ASSMSGQRNTEAF

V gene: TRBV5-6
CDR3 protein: ASSWVDRGNTEAF

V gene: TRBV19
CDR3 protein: ASSFGTGGANYGYT

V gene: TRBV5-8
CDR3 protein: ASSPQDSFYGYT

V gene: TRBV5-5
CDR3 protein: ASSLVPGVMNTGELF

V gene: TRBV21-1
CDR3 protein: ASSRKSTGDAF

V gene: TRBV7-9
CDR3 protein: ASSLGGNRETQY

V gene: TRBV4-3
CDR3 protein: ASSTERGGHEQY

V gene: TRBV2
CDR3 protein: ASRKGDSSYNEQF

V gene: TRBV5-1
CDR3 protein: ASSFVGGHTNYGYT

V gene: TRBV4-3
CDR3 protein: ASSHGTSGRPGELF

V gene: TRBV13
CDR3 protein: ASSSIRDRGSNTGELF

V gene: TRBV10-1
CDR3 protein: ASSERGASYNEQF

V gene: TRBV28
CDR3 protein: ASSSYRGHEKLF

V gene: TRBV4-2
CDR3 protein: ASSQTPGVNTEAF

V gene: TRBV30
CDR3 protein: AWSVNRPYEQY

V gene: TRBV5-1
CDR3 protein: ASSLAGGTDTQY

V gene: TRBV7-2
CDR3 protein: ASSLNGRALNEQF

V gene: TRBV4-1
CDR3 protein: ASSRPRTSGPYNEQF

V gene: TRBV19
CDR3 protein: ASSMRHTDTQY

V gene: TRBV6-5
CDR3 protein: ASSYILGGTGELF

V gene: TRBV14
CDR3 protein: ASSPLPGQGAEETQY

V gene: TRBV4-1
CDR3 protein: ASSQDRGGWGYGYT

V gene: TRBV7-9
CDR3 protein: ASSLGGLAGGPDTQY